Reported below is one T cell receptor (beta chain). The use of a sample-barcoded 5' primer and a J-beta primer mix characterized a second PCR of about 7 to 12 cycles. Via MiXCR, TCRdb re-called the 5' RACE reads, giving one row per CDR3 protein. The table shows about 620,000 distinct CDR3 sequences, with around 50% occurring only once. This sample is part of a study of blood T cells in healthy people across ages. The material sequenced was blood. The receptor was derived from a woman older than 75 in good health.

The CDR3 coding sequence is TGTGCCAGCAGTGGGGATGAAAAACTGTTTTTT. Translated: CASSGDEKLFF. The V and J genes are TRBV28 and TRBJ1-4; D unresolved. The ends were cut back, 5 bases at V and 6 bases at J, with 4 bases in the middle. Germline V lookup: CDR1 MDHEN, CDR2 SYDVKM. This CDR3 comprises 11 residues.